The clone carrying this T cell receptor beta chain was detected only once. No antigen is known for it. The data are from a study of blood T cells in healthy people across ages. For the second PCR, which ran for about 7 to 11 cycles, a sample-barcoded 5' primer and a J-beta primer mix were used. TCRdb processed the 5' RACE reads anew with MiXCR; each CDR3 protein has one entry. The data hold approximately 1.5 million distinct CDR3 sequences, with almost 35% observed a single time. Study-level results: Older individuals had lower TCR beta diversity per million T cells (the decline was roughly linear). Unknown donor CMV status possibly confounded expanded clonotype changes. A greater number of naive CD4+ cells and higher diversity distinguished long-lived donors from aged donors.

The CDR3 has 15 residues. V shed 6 bases and J shed 5 bases, with 17 bases lying between them. Germline-derived CDR1 and CDR2 are SNHLY and FYNNEI. The sequenced material came from blood. This chain links TRBV2 with TRBJ2-1; D may be TRBD1 (6 bases). The sequence was collected from a woman under 40 in good health. The chain's CDR3 is CASRNGQFGNNEQFF. CDR3 DNA: TGTGCCAGCAGAAATGGACAGTTCGGGAACAATGAGCAGTTCTTC.